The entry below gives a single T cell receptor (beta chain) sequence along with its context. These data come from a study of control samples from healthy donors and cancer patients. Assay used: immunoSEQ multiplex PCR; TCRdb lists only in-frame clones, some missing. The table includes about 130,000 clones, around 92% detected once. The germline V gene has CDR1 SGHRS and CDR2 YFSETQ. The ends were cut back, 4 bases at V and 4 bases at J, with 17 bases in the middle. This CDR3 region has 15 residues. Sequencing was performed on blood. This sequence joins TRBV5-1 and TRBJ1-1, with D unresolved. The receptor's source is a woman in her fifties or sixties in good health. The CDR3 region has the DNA TGCGCCAGCAGCCCACCGGGGAGGGTAAGCACTGAAGCTTTCTTT. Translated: CASSPPGRVSTEAFF.